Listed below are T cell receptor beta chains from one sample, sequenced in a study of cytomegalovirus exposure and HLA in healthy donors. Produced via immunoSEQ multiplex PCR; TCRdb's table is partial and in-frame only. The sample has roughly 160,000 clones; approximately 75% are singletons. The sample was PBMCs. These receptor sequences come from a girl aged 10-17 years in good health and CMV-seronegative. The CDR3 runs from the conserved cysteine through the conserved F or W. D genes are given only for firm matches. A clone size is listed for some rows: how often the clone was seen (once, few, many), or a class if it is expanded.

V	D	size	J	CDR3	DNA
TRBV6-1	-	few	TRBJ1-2	CASSEHELLNYGYTF	TGTGCCAGCAGTGAACATGAGCTTTTGAACTATGGCTACACCTTC
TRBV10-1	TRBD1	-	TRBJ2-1	CASGGQGYNEQFF	TGCGCCAGCGGCGGACAGGGCTACAATGAGCAGTTCTTC
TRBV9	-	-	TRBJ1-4	CASSARGNEKLFF	TGTGCCAGCAGCGCCCGGGGAAATGAAAAACTGTTTTTT
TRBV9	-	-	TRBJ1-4	CASSVDQGREKLFF	TGTGCCAGCAGCGTAGATCAGGGGCGCGAAAAACTGTTTTTT
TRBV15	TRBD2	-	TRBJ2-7	CATSLGLAGGSYEQYF	TGTGCCACCAGCCTAGGACTAGCGGGGGGGTCCTACGAGCAGTACTTC
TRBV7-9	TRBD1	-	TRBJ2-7	CASSHRGTDAYEQYF	TGTGCCAGCAGCCACAGGGGGACCGACGCCTACGAGCAGTACTTC
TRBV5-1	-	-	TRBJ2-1	CASRTGTEQFF	TGCGCCAGCAGGACCGGGACAGAGCAGTTCTTC
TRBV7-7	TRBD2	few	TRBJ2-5	CASSATGGGQETQYF	TGTGCCAGCAGCGCCACTGGGGGGGGGCAAGAGACCCAGTACTTC
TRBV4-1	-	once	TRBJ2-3	CASSPPRTDTQYF	TGCGCCAGCAGCCCTCCCCGCACAGATACGCAGTATTTT
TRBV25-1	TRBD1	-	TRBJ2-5	CASSEPGTGEETQYF	TGTGCCAGCAGTGAACCCGGGACAGGGGAAGAGACCCAGTACTTC
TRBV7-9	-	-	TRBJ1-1	CASSPVGGNTEAFF	TGTGCCAGCAGCCCAGTCGGAGGGAACACTGAAGCTTTCTTT
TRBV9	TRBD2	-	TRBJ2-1	CASSEASGGAYNEQFF	TGTGCCAGCAGCGAAGCTAGCGGGGGGGCGTACAATGAGCAGTTCTTC
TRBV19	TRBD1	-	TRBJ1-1	CASSFPDRGYTEAFF	TGTGCCAGTAGTTTCCCGGACAGGGGTTACACTGAAGCTTTCTTT
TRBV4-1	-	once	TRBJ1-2	CASWDLLGGPGYTF	TGCGCCAGCTGGGACCTACTGGGGGGACCCGGCTACACCTTC
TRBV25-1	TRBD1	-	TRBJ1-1	CASSYRGFRDTEAFF	TGTGCCAGCAGTTACAGGGGTTTTAGGGACACTGAAGCTTTCTTT
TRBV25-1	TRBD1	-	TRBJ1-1	CASSGGQWGNTEAFF	TGTGCCAGCAGCGGGGGACAGTGGGGGAACACTGAAGCTTTCTTT
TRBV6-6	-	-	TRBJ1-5	CASSYDGGVREPQHF	TGTGCCAGCAGTTACGATGGGGGGGTTCGGGAGCCCCAGCATTTT
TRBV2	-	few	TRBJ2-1	CASGTRVDEQFF	TGTGCCAGCGGAACCCGGGTCGATGAGCAGTTCTTC
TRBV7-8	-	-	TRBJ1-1	CASSLSRGRTEAFF	TGTGCCAGCAGCTTGTCCAGGGGACGGACTGAAGCTTTCTTT
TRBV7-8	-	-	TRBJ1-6	CASSPIGGNSPLHF	TGTGCCAGCAGTCCTATCGGGGGGAATTCACCCCTCCACTTT
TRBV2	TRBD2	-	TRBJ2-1	CASSLKTSIGEQFF	TGTGCCAGCAGTCTAAAGACTAGCATAGGTGAGCAGTTCTTC
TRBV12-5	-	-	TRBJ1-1	CASGPPPGRWTEAFF	TGTGCTAGTGGTCCCCCCCCAGGGCGGTGGACTGAAGCTTTCTTT
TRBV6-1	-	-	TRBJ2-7	CASSEGSLRGYEQYF	TGTGCCAGCAGTGAAGGGTCCTTGCGAGGGTACGAGCAGTACTTC
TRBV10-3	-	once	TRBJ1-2	CAISEGANYGYTF	TGTGCCATCAGTGAGGGAGCTAACTATGGCTACACCTTC
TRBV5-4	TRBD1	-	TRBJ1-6	CASSGTGVGYNSPLHF	TGTGCCAGCAGCGGTACAGGGGTAGGTTATAATTCACCCCTCCACTTT
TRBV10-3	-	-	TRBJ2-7	CAISRQYEQYF	TGTGCCATCAGTCGACAGTACGAGCAGTACTTC
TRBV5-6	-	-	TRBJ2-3	CASSLGGEADTQYF	TGTGCCAGCAGCTTGGGGGGCGAGGCAGATACGCAGTATTTT
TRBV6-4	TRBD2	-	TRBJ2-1	CASSPRLAGAYNEQFF	TGTGCCAGCAGTCCCCGACTAGCGGGGGCCTACAATGAGCAGTTCTTC